This T cell receptor beta chain was recorded in a study of T cell responses to AZD1222 COVID-19 vaccine (dated by TCRdb to the early 2020s). As for the study more broadly: AZD1222 recipients whose second dose came at about 4 weeks and those whose second dose came at about 12 weeks were combined into one group, since spike-specific TCR depth and breadth did not differ between the two schedules. TCR sequencing covered some 250 trial participants: 200 to 220 given two doses of AZD1222 and approximately 26 given two doses of MenACWY control vaccine. Enrollment into the trials was organized by age into subgroups of 18-55, 56-69 and 70-plus years, and those subgroups contained about 160, 30 and 59 TCR-sequenced participants, respectively.

Findings and caveats that apply to the study as a whole: Because no day 14 peak-response samples were available, the repertoires could be characterized only after the peak T cell response. Conclusions about previously exposed vaccinees are limited because only a handful of AZD1222 recipients were SARS-CoV-2 seropositive at baseline. Participants were mostly white British, with more females than males. The authors suggested clonal diversity may have been underestimated. The vaccine-associated CD4 TCRs covered the entire spike protein, and the dominant responses fell in regions 160-218 and 743-854. After two AZD1222 doses, both the breadth and the depth of spike-specific TCRs were significantly higher than at day 0 and than in MenACWY recipients. Nearly half of unique spike-specific TCRs reportedly recognized epitopes outside regions mutated in the B.1.351 and B.1.1.7 variants. The 56-69-year group was small, and its depth increase did not reach significance, likely because of low power.

The CDR3 regions of human TCRbeta chains were subjected to immunosequencing. Under the source paper's analysis protocol: Repertoire TCRs were matched against a reference library of SARS-CoV-2-specific TCRs generated with the MIRA antigen-specificity platform. Breadth meant the fraction of unique TCRs that were SARS-CoV-2-associated, whereas depth meant the fraction of total T cells that were SARS-CoV-2-associated. Using the MIRA data, each spike-specific TCR was mapped to the spike region that the TCR reacts to and placed in a CD4 or CD8 class. Log10-transformed breadth and depth values were compared by one-way ANOVA with Sidak's multiple comparisons tests. TCRdb carries this immuneACCESS record with in-frame sequences only. Its versions omit some clonotypes, under half of them owing to an unresolved V gene in the studies checked, with the rest unexplained. D and trimming come from the DNA, and the V and J calls and clone size come from that table. This sample gives 90,000 or so clones in total; approximately 89% of them show up just once. The top ten constitute less than 20% of the sample.

The time point label corresponds to: baseline before first vaccination. Samples from vaccinated people were obtained from the UK trials COV001 and COV002, which included a single-blind randomized controlled phase 2/3 trial of AZD1222 (ChAdOx1 nCoV-19) in healthy adults. Trial participant PBMC samples were collected at day 0 and day 28 after the second dose for TCRbeta chain sequencing. Details on this clone: Its antigen is still unknown. There are no base qualities to consult, and no much larger clone falls within one base.

Sequenced material: peripheral blood, taken on day 0 of AZD1222 vaccination. This TCR derives from an adult in good health.

Read as DNA, the sequence is TGTGCCAGCAGTCCTGTTGAGGACAGGGCCCACGAGCAGTACTTC. This encodes CASSPVEDRAHEQYF. The chain is assembled from TRBV6-6 and TRBJ2-7; TRBD1 matches 8 bases in the middle. V ends up 5 bases short and J 5 bases short, with an unmatched junction base count of 11. CDR1 and CDR2 are read off the germline V gene (reference sequence) as MNHNY and SVGAGI. The cysteine opens and the phenylalanine closes a CDR3 of 15 amino acids. Only the CDR3 portion is preserved as DNA: 45 bases, with reading frame beginning at the first base.